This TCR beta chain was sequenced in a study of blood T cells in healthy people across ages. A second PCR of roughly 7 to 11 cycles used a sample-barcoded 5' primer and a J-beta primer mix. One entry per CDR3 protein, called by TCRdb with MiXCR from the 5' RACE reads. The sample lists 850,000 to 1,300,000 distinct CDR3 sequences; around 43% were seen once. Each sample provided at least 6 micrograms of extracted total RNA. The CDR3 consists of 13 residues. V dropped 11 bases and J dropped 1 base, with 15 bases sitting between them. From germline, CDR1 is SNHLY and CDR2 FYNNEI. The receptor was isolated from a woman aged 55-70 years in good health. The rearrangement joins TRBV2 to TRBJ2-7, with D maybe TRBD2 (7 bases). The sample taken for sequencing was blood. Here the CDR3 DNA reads TGTGCCGAAAGGGGGAGGGGTTCCTACGAGCAGTACTTC. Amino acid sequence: CAERGRGSYEQYF.